The next 17 T cell receptor beta chains were all read from a single sample in a study of shared clonotypes between healthy human individuals. The method was immunoSEQ multiplex PCR; TCRdb's version includes in-frame clones alone and lacks a portion of them. This table holds under 850,000 clones, over 90% found once. Naive-designated CD8 cells lacked CD45RO, were positively enriched for CCR7, and omitted terminally differentiated effector memory CD45RA+ cells. The material sequenced was naive CD8+ T cells sorted from blood. These TCRs come from a man aged 30 to 39 in good health.

The chain couples TRBV29-1 to TRBJ2-1, with TRBD1 as a possible D gene (6 bases). The germline V gene has CDR1 SQVTM and CDR2 ANQGSEA. The CDR3 has 12 residues. V was pared by 0 bases and J by 15 bases, with 15 bases between. CDR3 sequence (DNA): TGCAGCGTTGAAGAGGGGTCCAGGGGCCTGTTCTTC. This gives the protein CSVEEGSRGLFF.

Here the CDR3 DNA reads TGTGCCAGCAGGTCGACTAGCGGGGCTACGTTAGCCACCGGGGAGCTGTTTTTT. It yields the protein CASRSTSGATLATGELFF. This sequence joins TRBV5-4 and TRBJ2-2; 11 nucleotides match TRBD2. With V trimmed by 5 bases and J by 4 bases, 13 bases remained unmatched. The CDR3 length is 18 residues. CDR1 is SGHNT and CDR2 is YYREEE in the germline V gene (reference sequence).

V is TRBV2 and J is TRBJ2-1, with D uncertain. This CDR3 contains 11 residues. The V and J ends lost 1 base and 9 bases respectively, with 4 bases between them. Germline V gene data show CDR1 as SNHLY and CDR2 as FYNNEI. The CDR3 here is CASSEGGEQFF. The CDR3, as DNA: TGTGCCAGCAGTGAAGGTGGTGAGCAGTTCTTC.

This rearrangement joins TRBV2 to TRBJ2-1; D unresolved. The germline V gene has CDR1 SNHLY and CDR2 FYNNEI. CDR3 length: 14 residues. Trimming took off 8 bases at V and 0 bases at J, with 11 bases between the two ends. CDR3 sequence: CASASTNSYNEQFF. The CDR3 DNA reads TGTGCCAGCGCCTCTACTAACTCCTACAATGAGCAGTTCTTC.

The chain employs TRBV6-5 and TRBJ1-1; no clear D. Trimming shortened V by 7 bases and J by 8 bases, and 17 bases separated the two germline ends. Germline CDR1 reads MNHEY; CDR2 reads SVGAGI. The CDR3 contains 13 residues. CDR3: CASTWFGGKEAFF. CDR3 coding DNA: TGTGCCAGCACGTGGTTTGGAGGGAAAGAAGCTTTCTTT.

The gene calls are TRBV29-1 and TRBJ1-2; tentative D call: TRBD1 (5 bases). The CDR3 runs to 12 residues. V lost 5 bases and J 8 bases, leaving 15 bases between the germline ends. Germline V gene lookup returns CDR1 SQVTM and CDR2 ANQGSEA. CDR3 in DNA: TGCAGCGTTCCGGGACCTCAGGGAGGCTACACCTTC. This sequence encodes CSVPGPQGGYTF.

The chain is built from TRBV29-1 and TRBJ1-2, with D maybe TRBD1 (6 bases). This CDR3 region has 12 residues. Germline lookup yields CDR1 SQVTM and CDR2 ANQGSEA. V dropped 7 bases and J dropped 9 bases, with 18 bases sitting between them. The CDR3 coding sequence is TGCAGCGCAGACTCAGGGGAAGGACGCTACACCTTC. The encoded protein is CSADSGEGRYTF.

The chain's CDR3 is CAIAATHGYTF. The CDR3 nucleotides read TGTGCCATCGCGGCCACCCACGGCTACACCTTC. The chain has TRBV7-9 and TRBJ1-2; D unclear. This CDR3 region has 11 residues. The ends were cut back, 10 bases at V and 8 bases at J, with 14 bases in the middle. CDR1 and CDR2 (germline): SEHNR, FQNEAQ (reference sequence).

The chain couples TRBV6-1 to TRBJ2-1; D is ambiguous. V was cut by 7 bases and J by 5 bases, with 18 bases left in between. This CDR3 spans 15 amino acids. Germline V gene data show CDR1 as MNHNS and CDR2 as SASEGT. This CDR3 is CASTFSTETHNEQFF. The CDR3 DNA sequence: TGTGCCAGCACCTTTTCGACCGAAACCCACAATGAGCAGTTCTTC.

V and J are TRBV4-2 and TRBJ2-5, with TRBD2 matching over 7 bases. With 5 bases clipped from V and 5 bases from J, the junction kept 8 bases outside the gene matches. The CDR3 is 14 residues long. CDR1 and CDR2 from the germline V gene are LGHNA and YNFKEQ. The CDR3 DNA reads TGTGCCAGCAGCTTCTCCAGCGGGAAGGAGACCCAGTACTTC. Translating gives CASSFSSGKETQYF.

The chain joins TRBV7-6 to TRBJ1-2; D gene unclear. Germline-derived CDR1 and CDR2 are SGHVS and FNYEAQ. The CDR3 totals 15 residues. Trimming stripped 5 bases from V and 2 bases from J, with 15 bases between. Written as DNA, the CDR3 is TGTGCCAGCAGCCCCGGGAGGGAGTGGAACTATGGCTACACCTTC. Translating it yields CASSPGREWNYGYTF.

This rearrangement joins TRBV7-9 to TRBJ1-1; TRBD1 aligns across 7 bases. The CDR3 sequence is 13 residues long. J lost 6 bases, V lost 5 bases, and 6 bases had no gene match. Germline V lookup: CDR1 SEHNR, CDR2 FQNEAQ (reference sequence). CDR3 nucleotides: TGTGCCAGCAGCCCATGGACAGGCCCTGAAGCTTTCTTT. Translating gives CASSPWTGPEAFF. Full variable domain (outside the CDR3, taken from reference TRBV7-9 and TRBJ1-1): DTGVSQNPRHKITKRGQNVTFRCDPISEHNRLYWYRQTLGQGPEFLTYFQNEAQLEKSRLLSDRFSAERPKGSFSTLEIQRTEQGDSAMYLCASSPWTGPEAFFGQGTRLTVV.

V gene TRBV27 combines with J gene TRBJ2-7, with 7 nucleotides matching TRBD2. V lost 8 bases, J lost 4 bases, and 8 bases stayed unmatched. The length of the CDR3 is 13 residues. Germline V CDR1 and CDR2: MNHEY, SMNVEV (reference sequence). The DNA for the CDR3 is TGTGCCAGCCATGCGGGCGGGAGATACGAGCAGTACTTC. Its translation: CASHAGGRYEQYF.

The V and J genes are TRBV28 and TRBJ2-5, with unresolved D. The germline CDR1 and CDR2 sequences are MDHEN and SYDVKM. Trimming left V 6 bases short and J 2 bases short, with 13 bases between. The CDR3 runs 14 residues. The CDR3 protein is CASRFSVNQETQYF. The CDR3 nucleotides read TGTGCCAGCAGATTCTCTGTAAATCAAGAGACCCAGTACTTC.

V gene TRBV7-2 combines with J gene TRBJ2-1; D is unclear. The CDR3 sequence is 11 residues long. The germline V gene has CDR1 SGHTA and CDR2 FQGNSA. V lost 6 bases, J lost 11 bases, and 11 bases lay in between. CDR3 residues: CASSRKMKQFF. The CDR3 DNA reads as TGTGCCAGCAGTCGTAAGATGAAGCAGTTCTTC. The variable domain in full, with the rest retrieved from reference TRBV7-2 and TRBJ2-1, is GAGVSQSPSNKVTEKGKDVELRCDPISGHTALYWYRQSLGQGLEFLIYFQGNSAPDKSGLPSDRFSAERTGGSVSTLTIQRTQQEDSAVYLCASSRKMKQFFGPGTRLTVL.

This clone was observed once. The chain employs TRBV7-9 and TRBJ2-5, with D perhaps assigned TRBD1 or TRBD2 (5 bases each). Between the trimmed V and J ends, which lost 4 bases and 8 bases, there was a span of 14 bases. Looked up from germline, CDR1 is SEHNR and CDR2 is FQNEAQ (reference sequence). The CDR3 spans 13 residues. The CDR3 loop is CASSSQGRDTQYF. DNA of the CDR3: TGTGCCAGCAGCTCCCAGGGCCGGGATACCCAGTACTTC.

This clone appeared a few times. The chain recombines TRBV2 with TRBJ1-5, with D possibly being TRBD1 (6 bases). Germline V gene sequence: CDR1 SNHLY, CDR2 FYNNEI. Trimming removed 5 bases at V and 5 bases at J, with 13 bases between. This CDR3 is 14 amino acids long. The CDR3 spells CASSRTVGHQPQHF. The CDR3 region has the DNA TGTGCCAGCAGTCGGACAGTAGGACATCAGCCCCAGCATTTT.